The clone carrying this TCR beta chain was recorded a few times. The data belong to a study of blood T cell repertoires in COVID-19. The trim removed 7 bases at V and 1 base at J, leaving 11 bases unmatched. This CDR3 contains 16 residues. Germline V CDR1 and CDR2: SQVTM, ANQGSEA. In the original processing: Reference gene primer amplification gave nucleated cell count estimates. The table came from immunoSEQ multiplex PCR; TCRdb's copy has only in-frame clones and leaves some out. D and trimming come from the DNA, and the V and J calls and clone size come from that table. Among about 460,000 clones listed, roughly nine tenths were seen once.

Material for sequencing was PBMCs or T cells enriched from blood (not recorded which). The chain joins TRBV29-1 to TRBJ1-1, with 11 nucleotides matching TRBD1. The clonotype originates from a woman aged 55-70 years who had recovered from COVID-19. The CDR3 loop is CSALRGQGASNTEAFF. The CDR3 nucleotides are TGCAGCGCACTGCGCGGACAGGGGGCATCGAACACTGAAGCTTTCTTT.